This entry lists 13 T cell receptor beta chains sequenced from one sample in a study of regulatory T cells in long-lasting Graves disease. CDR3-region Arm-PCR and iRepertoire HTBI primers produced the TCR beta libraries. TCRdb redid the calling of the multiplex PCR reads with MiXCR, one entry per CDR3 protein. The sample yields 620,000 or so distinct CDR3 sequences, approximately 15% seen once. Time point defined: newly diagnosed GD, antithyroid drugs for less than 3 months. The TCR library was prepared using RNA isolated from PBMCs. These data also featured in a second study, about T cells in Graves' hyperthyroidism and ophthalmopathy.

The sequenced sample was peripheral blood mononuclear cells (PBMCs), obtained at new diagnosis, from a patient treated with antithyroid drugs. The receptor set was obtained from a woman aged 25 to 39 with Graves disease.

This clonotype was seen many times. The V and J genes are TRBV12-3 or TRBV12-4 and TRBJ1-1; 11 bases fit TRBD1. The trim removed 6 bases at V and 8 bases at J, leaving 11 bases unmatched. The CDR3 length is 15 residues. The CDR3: CASSTGQGAWSEAFF. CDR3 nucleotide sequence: TGTGCCAGCAGCACCGGACAGGGGGCTTGGTCGGAAGCTTTCTTT.

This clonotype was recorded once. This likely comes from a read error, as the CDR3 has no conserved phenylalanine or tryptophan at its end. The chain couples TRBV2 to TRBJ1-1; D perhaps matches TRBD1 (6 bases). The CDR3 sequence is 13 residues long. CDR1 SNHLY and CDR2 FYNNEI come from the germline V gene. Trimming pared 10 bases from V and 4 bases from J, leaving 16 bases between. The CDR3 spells CATKGEGGTEAFS. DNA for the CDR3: TGTGCCACCAAAGGGGAGGGGGGCACTGAAGCTTTCTCT.

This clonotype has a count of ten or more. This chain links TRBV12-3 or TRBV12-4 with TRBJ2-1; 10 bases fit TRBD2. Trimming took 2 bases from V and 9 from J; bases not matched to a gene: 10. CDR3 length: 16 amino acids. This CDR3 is CASSLPGASGRFEQFF. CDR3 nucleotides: TGTGCCAGCAGTTTACCCGGGGCTAGCGGGAGATTTGAGCAGTTCTTC.

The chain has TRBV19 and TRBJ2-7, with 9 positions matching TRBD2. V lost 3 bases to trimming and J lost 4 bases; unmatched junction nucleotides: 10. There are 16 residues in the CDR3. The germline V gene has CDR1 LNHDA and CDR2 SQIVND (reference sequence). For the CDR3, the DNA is TGTGCCAGTAGTATTAGTGCACTAGCGGGTGTGTACGAGCAGTACTTC. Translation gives CASSISALAGVYEQYF.

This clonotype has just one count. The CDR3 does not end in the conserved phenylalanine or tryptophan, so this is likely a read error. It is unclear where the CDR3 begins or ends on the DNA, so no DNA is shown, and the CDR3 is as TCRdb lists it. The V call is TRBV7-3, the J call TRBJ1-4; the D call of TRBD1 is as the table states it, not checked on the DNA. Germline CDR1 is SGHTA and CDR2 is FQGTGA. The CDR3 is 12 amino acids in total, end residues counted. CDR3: CASSYRGAGWGL.

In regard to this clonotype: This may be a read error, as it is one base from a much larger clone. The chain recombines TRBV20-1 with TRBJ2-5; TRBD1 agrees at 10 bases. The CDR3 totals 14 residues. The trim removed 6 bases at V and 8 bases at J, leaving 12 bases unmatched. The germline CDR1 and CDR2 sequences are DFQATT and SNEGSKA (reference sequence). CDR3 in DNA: TGCAGTGCCATCCACGGGGACAGGGGCGAAACCCAGTACTTC. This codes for CSAIHGDRGETQYF.

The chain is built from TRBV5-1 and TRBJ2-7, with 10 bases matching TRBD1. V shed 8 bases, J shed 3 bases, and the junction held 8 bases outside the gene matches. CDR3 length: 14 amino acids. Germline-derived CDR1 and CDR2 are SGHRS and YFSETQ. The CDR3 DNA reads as TGCGCCAGTTCAGACGGGACAGGGGACTACGAGCAGTACTTC. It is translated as CASSDGTGDYEQYF.

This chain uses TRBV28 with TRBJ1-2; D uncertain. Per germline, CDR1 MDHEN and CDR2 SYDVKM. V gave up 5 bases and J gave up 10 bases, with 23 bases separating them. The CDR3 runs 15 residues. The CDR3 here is CASSPASGLTRAYTF. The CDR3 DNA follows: TGTGCCAGCAGTCCCGCGTCAGGTCTCACTCGGGCCTACACCTTC.

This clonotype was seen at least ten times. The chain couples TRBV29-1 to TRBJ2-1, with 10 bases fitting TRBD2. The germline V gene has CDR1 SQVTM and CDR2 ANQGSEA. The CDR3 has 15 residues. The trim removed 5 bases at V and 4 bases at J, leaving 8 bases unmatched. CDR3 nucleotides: TGCAGCGTTACCCCCGGACTAGCGGCATACAATGAGCAGTTCTTC. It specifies CSVTPGLAAYNEQFF.

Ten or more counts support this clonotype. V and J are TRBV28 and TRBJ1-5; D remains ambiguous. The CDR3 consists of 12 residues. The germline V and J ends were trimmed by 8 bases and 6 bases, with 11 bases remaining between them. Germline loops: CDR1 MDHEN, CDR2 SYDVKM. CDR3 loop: CASQTRGQPQHF. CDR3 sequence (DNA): TGTGCCAGCCAGACACGGGGTCAGCCCCAGCATTTT.

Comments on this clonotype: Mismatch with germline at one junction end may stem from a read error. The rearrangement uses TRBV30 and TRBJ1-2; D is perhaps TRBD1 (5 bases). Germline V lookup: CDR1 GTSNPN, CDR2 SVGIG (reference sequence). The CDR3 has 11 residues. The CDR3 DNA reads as TGTGCCTGGAGGCCAGGACCAGGGATTGGCTTC. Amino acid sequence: CAWRPGPGIGF.

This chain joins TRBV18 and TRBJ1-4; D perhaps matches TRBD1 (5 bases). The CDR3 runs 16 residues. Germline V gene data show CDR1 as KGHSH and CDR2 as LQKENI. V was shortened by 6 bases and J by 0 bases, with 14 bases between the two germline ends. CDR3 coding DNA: TGTGCCAGCTCCATTCTCGACAGTGCAACTAATGAAAAACTGTTTTTT. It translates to CASSILDSATNEKLFF.

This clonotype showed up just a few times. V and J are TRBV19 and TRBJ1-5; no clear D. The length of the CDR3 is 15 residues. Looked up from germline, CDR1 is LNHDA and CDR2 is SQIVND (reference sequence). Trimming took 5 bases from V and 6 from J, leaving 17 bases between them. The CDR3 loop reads CASSLGSEKIQPQHF. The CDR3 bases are TGTGCCAGTAGTTTAGGGTCGGAGAAAATTCAGCCCCAGCATTTT.